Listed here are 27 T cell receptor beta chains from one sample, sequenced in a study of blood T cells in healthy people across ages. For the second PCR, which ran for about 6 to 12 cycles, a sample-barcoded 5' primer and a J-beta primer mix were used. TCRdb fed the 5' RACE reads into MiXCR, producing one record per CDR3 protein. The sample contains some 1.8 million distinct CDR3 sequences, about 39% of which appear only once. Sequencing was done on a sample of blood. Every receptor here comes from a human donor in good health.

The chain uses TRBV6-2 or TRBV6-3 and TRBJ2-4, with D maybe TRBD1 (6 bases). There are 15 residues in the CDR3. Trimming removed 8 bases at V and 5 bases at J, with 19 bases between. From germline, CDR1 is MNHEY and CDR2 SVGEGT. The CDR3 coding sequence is TGTGCCAGCGACTACGGGGAAGGGGGTGAAAACATTCAGTACTTC. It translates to CASDYGEGGENIQYF.

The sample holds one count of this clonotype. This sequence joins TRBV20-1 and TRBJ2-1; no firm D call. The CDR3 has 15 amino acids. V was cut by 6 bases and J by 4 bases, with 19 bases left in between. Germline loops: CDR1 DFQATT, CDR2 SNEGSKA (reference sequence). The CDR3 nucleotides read TGCAGTGCGATCCGCCAAGGGCCCCTATACAATGAGCAGTTCTTC. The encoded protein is CSAIRQGPLYNEQFF.

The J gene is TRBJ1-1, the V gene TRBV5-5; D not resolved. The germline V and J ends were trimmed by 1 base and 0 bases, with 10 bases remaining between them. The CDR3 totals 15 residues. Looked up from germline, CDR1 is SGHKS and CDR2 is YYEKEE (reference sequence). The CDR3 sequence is CASSLNTILNTEAFF. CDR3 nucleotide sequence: TGTGCCAGCAGCTTGAACACCATTTTGAACACTGAAGCTTTCTTT.

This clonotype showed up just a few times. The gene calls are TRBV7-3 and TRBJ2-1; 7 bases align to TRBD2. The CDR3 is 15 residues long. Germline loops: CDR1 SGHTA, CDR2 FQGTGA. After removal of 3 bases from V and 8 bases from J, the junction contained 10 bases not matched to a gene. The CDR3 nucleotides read TGTGCCAGCAGCTTGCTCAGGTCGGGGAGGGATGAGCAGTTCTTC. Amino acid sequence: CASSLLRSGRDEQFF.

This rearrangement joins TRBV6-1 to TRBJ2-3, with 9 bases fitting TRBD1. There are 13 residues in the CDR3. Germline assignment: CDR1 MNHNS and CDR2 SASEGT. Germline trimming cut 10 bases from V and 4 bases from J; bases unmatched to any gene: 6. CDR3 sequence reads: CAIRDRDADTQYF. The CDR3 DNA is TGTGCCATCCGGGACAGGGATGCAGATACGCAGTATTTT.

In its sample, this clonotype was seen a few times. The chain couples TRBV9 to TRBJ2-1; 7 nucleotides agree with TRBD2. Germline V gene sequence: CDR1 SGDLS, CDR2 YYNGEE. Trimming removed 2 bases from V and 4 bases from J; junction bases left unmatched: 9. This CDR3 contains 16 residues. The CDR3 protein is CASSVDWGGYYNEQFF. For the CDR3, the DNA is TGTGCCAGCAGCGTTGATTGGGGGGGGTATTACAATGAGCAGTTCTTC. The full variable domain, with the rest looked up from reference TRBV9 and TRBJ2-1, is DSGVTQTPKHLITATGQRVTLRCSPRSGDLSVYWYQQSLDQGLQFLIQYYNGEERAKGNILERFSAQQFPDLHSELNLSSLELGDSALYFCASSVDWGGYYNEQFFGPGTRLTVL.

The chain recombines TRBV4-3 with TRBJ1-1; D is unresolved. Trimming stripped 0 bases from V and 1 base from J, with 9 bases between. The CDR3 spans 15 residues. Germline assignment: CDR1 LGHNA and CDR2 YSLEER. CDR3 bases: TGCGCCAGCAGCCAAGATTGGCGTTCGAACACTGAAGCTTTCTTT. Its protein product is CASSQDWRSNTEAFF.

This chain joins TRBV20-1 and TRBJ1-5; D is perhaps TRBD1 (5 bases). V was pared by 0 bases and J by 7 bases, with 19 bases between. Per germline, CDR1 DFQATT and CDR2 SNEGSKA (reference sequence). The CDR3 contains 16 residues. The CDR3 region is CSARDPGPLGVQPQHF. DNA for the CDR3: TGCAGTGCTAGAGATCCGGGACCGTTAGGCGTCCAGCCCCAGCATTTT.

The DNA of the CDR3 is TGTGCCAGCAGCTTAAATTCGATGGGGGCGAGCACAGATACGCAGTATTTT. Its translation is CASSLNSMGASTDTQYF. The chain couples TRBV7-3 to TRBJ2-3; a weak D match, TRBD1 (6 bases). Trimming removed 1 base at V and 0 bases at J, with 14 bases between. CDR1 and CDR2 (germline): SGHTA, FQGTGA. The length of the CDR3 is 17 residues.

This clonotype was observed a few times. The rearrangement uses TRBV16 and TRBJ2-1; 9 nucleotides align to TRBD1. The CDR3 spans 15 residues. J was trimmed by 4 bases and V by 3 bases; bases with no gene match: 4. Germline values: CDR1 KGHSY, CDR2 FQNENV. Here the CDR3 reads CASSHRTGVYNEQFF. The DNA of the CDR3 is TGTGCCAGCAGCCATAGGACAGGGGTTTACAATGAGCAGTTCTTC.

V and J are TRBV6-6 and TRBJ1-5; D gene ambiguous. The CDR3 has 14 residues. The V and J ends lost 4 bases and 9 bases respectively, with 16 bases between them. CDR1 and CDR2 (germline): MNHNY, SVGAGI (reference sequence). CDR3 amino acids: CASSSSREARPQHF. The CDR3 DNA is TGTGCCAGCAGTTCATCCCGAGAAGCCCGGCCCCAGCATTTT.

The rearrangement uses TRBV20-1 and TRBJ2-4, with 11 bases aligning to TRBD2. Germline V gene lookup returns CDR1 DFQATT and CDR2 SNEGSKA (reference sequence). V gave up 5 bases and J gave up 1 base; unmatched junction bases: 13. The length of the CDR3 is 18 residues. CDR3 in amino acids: CSARTLSGGARAKNIQYF. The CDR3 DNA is TGCAGTGCTCGCACCCTTAGCGGGGGGGCTAGGGCCAAAAACATTCAGTACTTC.

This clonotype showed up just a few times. CDR3 in amino acids: CASSLWDRGAGYEQYF. CDR3 nucleotides: TGCGCCAGCAGCTTGTGGGACAGGGGCGCTGGCTACGAGCAGTACTTC. The chain carries TRBV5-1 and TRBJ2-7; 10 bases align to TRBD1. The V segment lost 1 base and the J segment 3 bases; nucleotides outside the gene matches: 7. The CDR3 has 16 residues. Germline values: CDR1 SGHRS, CDR2 YFSETQ.

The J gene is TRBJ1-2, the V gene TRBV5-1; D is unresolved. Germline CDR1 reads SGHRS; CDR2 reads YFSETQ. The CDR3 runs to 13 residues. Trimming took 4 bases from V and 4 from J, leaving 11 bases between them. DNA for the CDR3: TGCGCCAGCAGCGCGGGCTTTTTCTATGGCTACACCTTC. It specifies CASSAGFFYGYTF.

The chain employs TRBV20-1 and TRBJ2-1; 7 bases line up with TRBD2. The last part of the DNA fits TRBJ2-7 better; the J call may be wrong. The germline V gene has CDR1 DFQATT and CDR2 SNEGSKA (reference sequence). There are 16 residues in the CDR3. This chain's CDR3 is CSASPTFSGVSYEQYF. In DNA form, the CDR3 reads TGCAGTGCTAGCCCCACTTTCAGCGGGGTCTCCTACGAGCAGTACTTC.

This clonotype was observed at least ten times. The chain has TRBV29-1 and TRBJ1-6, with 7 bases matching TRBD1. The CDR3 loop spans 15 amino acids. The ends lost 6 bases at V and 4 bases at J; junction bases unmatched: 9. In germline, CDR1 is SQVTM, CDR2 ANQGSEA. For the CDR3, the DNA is TGCAGCGTGAAGGGGACAGATGATTATAATTCACCCCTCCACTTT. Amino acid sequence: CSVKGTDDYNSPLHF.

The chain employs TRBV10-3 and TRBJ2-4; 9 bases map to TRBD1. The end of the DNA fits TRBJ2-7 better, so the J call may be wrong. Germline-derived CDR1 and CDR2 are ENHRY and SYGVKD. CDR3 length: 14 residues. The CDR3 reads CAISRADRGYEQYF. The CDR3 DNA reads TGTGCCATCAGCCGAGCGGACAGGGGATACGAGCAGTACTTC.

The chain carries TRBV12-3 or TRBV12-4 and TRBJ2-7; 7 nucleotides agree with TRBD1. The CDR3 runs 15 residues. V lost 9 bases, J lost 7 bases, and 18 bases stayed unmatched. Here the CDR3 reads CASNGQDRLFREQYF. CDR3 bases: TGTGCCAGTAACGGGCAGGACAGGCTTTTTCGGGAGCAGTACTTC.

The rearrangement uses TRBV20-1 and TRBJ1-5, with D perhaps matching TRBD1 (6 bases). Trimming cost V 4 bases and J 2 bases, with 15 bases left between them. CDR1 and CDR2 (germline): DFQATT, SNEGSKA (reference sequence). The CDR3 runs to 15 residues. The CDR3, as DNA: TGCAGTGCTACCCCACAGGGTATCGGCAATCAGCCCCAGCATTTT. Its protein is CSATPQGIGNQPQHF.

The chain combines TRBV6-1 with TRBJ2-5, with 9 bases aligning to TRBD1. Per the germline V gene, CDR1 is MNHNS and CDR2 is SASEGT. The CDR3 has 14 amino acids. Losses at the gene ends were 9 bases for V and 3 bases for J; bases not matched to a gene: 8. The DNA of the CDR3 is TGTGCCAGTAGAATGGACAGGGGAGAAGAGACCCAGTACTTC. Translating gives CASRMDRGEETQYF.

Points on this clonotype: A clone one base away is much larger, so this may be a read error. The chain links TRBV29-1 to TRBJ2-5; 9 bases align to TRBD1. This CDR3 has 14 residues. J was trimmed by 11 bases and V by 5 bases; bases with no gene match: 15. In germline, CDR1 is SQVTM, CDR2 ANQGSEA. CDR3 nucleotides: TGCAGCGTTTCCGGGACAGGGTCGTGGAATGAGCAGTACTTC. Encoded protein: CSVSGTGSWNEQYF.

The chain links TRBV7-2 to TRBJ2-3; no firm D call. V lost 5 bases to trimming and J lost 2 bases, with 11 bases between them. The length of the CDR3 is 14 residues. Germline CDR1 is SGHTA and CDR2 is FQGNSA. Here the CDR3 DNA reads TGTGCCAGCAGCCCACGGGCCCTCACAGATACGCAGTATTTT. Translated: CASSPRALTDTQYF.

Here the CDR3 reads CASSHGITRTEQYF. The CDR3, as DNA: TGTGCCAGCAGCCATGGGATTACACGGACCGAGCAGTACTTC. The genes are TRBV13 and TRBJ2-7; D is unresolved. The V gene's germline CDR1 is PRHDT and CDR2 FYEKMQ (reference sequence). The CDR3 loop spans 14 amino acids. V lost 5 bases, J lost 6 bases, and 17 bases lay in between.

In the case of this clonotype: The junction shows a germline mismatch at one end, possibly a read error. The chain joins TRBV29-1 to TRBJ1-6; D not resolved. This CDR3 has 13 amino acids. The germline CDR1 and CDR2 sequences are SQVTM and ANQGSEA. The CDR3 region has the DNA TGCAGCGTTGGAAACCAGGACGGCAAGCCCCCCCACTTT. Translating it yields CSVGNQDGKPPHF.

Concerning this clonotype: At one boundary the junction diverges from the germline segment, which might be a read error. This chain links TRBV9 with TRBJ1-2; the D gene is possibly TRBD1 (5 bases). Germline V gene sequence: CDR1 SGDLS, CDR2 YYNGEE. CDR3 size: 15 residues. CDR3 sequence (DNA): TGTGCCAGCAGCGTAGCCAGGGCTTCTAACCATGGCTACACCTTC. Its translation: CASSVARASNHGYTF.

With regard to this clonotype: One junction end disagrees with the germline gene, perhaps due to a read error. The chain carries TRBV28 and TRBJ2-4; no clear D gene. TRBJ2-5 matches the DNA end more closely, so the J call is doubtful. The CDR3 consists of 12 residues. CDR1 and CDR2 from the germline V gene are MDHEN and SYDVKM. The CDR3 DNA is TGTGCCGGCAGTCCTCCTTTTGCGACCCAGTACTTC. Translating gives CAGSPPFATQYF.

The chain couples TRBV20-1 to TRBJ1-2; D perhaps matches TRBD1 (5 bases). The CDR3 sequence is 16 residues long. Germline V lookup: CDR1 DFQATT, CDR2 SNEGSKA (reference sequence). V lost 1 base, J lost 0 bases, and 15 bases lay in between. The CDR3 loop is CSARGDTGAANYGYTF. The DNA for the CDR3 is TGCAGTGCTAGAGGAGACACCGGGGCAGCTAACTATGGCTACACCTTC.